Below, one TCR beta chain is given with its context. Its antigen remains unidentified. Germline V CDR1 and CDR2: SQVTM, ANQGSEA. The CDR3 extends over 14 amino acids. After removal of 8 bases from V and 4 bases from J, the junction contained 10 bases not matched to a gene. Using immunoSEQ multiplex PCR, the repertoire was profiled, and TCRdb retains in-frame clones only, with some absent. Seen here are 99,000 or so clones, 90% to 95% observed once, and the top ten hold 0.25% to 0.3%. The data stem from a study of OX40 agonist ivuxolimab in advanced cancers. Study outcomes and limitations: CD8+ T cells (on average) carried more expanded clones than CD4+ T cells.

The sequence was collected from an adult with an advanced solid tumor such as melanoma, head and neck, liver or kidney cancer. The sequenced sample was CD4+ or CD8+ T cells sorted from blood, obtained in a trial of the OX40 agonist ivuxolimab. The chain couples TRBV29-1 to TRBJ2-1, with TRBD2 matching 8 bases. The CDR3: CSSRSGSGYNEQFF. As DNA, the CDR3 is TGCAGCTCGCGCAGCGGGAGCGGTTACAATGAGCAGTTCTTC.